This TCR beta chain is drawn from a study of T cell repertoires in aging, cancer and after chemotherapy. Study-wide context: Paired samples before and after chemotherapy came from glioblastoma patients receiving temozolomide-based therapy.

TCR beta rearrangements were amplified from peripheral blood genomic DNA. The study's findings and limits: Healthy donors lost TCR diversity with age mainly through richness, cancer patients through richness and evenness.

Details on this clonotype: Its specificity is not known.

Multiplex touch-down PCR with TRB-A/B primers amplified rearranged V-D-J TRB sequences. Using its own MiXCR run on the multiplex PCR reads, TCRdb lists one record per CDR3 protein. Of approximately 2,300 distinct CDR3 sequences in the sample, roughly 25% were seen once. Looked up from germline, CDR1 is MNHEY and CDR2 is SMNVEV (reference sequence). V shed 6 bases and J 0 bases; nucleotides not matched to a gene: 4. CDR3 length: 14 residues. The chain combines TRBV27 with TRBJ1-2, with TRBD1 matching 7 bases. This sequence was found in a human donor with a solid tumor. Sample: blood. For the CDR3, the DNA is TGTGCCAGCAGCACCCAGGGGGCTAACTATGGCTACACCTTC. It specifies CASSTQGANYGYTF.